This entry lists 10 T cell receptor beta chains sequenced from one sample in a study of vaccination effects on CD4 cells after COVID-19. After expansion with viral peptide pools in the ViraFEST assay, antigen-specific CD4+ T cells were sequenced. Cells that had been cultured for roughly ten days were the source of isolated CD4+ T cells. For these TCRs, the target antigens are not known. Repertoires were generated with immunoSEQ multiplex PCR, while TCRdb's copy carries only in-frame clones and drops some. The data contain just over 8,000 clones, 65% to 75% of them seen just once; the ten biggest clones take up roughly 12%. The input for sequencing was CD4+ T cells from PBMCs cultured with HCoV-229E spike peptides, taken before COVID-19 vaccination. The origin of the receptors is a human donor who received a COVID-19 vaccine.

The CDR3, as DNA: TGTGCCAGTAGTATGGGGACTAGCGGAGAGACCCAGTACTTC. It translates to CASSMGTSGETQYF. V usage is TRBV19 and J usage is TRBJ2-5; 11 bases are shared with TRBD2. Germline CDR1 reads LNHDA; CDR2 reads SQIVND (reference sequence). V gave up 3 bases and J gave up 4 bases; unmatched junction bases: 1. The CDR3 has 14 residues.

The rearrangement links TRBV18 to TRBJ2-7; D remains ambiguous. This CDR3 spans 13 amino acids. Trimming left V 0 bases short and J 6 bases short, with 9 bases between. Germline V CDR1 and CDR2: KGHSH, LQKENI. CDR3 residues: CASSPPSVGEQYF. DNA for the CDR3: TGTGCCAGCTCACCACCGTCGGTTGGCGAGCAGTACTTC. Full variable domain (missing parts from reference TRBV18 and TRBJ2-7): NAGVMQNPRHLVRRRGQEARLRCSPMKGHSHVYWYRQLPEEGLKFMVYLQKENIIDESGMPKERFSAEFPKEGPSILRIQQVVRGDSAAYFCASSPPSVGEQYFGPGTRLTVT.

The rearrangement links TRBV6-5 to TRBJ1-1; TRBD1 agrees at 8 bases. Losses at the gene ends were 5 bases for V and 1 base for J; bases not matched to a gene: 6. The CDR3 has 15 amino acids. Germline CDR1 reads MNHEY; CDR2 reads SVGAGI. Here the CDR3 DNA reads TGTGCCAGCAGTCAACCAGGGACAGGGAACACTGAAGCTTTCTTT. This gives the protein CASSQPGTGNTEAFF.

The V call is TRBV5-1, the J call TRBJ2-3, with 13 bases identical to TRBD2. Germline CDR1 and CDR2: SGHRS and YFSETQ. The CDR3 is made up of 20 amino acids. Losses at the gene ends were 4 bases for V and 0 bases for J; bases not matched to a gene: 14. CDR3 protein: CASSLGLAGVSMLSTDTQYF. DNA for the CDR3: TGCGCCAGCAGCCTCGGACTAGCGGGAGTATCTATGTTAAGCACAGATACGCAGTATTTT.

The DNA for the CDR3 is TGTGCCAGCATGGGACCGTCAGGGTGGGATGGCTACACCTTC. Translated: CASMGPSGWDGYTF. This sequence joins TRBV7-9 and TRBJ1-2; the D gene is possibly TRBD1 (5 bases). This CDR3 has 14 residues. The ends were cut back, 7 bases at V and 6 bases at J, with 18 bases in the middle. Germline CDR1 is SEHNR and CDR2 is FQNEAQ (reference sequence).

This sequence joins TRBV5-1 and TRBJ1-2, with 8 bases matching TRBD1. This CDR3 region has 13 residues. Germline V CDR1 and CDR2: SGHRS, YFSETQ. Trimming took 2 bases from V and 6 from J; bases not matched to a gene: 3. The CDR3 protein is CASSLTGGDGYTF. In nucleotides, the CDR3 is TGCGCCAGCAGCTTAACAGGGGGGGATGGCTACACCTTC.

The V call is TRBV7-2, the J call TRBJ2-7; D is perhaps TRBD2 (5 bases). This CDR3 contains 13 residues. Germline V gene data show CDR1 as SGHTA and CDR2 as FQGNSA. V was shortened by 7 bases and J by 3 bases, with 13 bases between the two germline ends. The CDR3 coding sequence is TGTGCCAGCAAACAGCGGAACGGCTACGAGCAGTACTTC. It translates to CASKQRNGYEQYF.

The CDR3 reads CASTEREPYTAAFF. DNA for the CDR3: TGTGCCAGCACCGAACGGGAACCGTACACTGCGGCTTTCTTT. V usage is TRBV2 and J usage is TRBJ1-1; no firm D call. The V end lost 7 bases, the J end lost 11 bases, and 23 bases lay between the germline ends. CDR1 is SNHLY and CDR2 is FYNNEI in the germline V gene. The CDR3 contains 14 residues.

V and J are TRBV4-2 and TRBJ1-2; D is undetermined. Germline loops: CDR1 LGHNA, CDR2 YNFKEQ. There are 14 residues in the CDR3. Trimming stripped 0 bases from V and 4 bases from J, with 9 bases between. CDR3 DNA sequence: TGTGCCAGCAGCCAAGAAGGAGGAGGCTATGGCTACACCTTC. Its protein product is CASSQEGGGYGYTF.

Here the CDR3 DNA reads TGCAGTGCTAGTTTCCAGTCGGGAACTGAAGCTTTCTTT. Translating gives CSASFQSGTEAFF. The V and J genes are TRBV20-1 and TRBJ1-1; no clear D gene. The CDR3 sequence is 13 residues long. V lost 3 bases to trimming and J lost 5 bases, with 13 bases between them. Germline V gene data show CDR1 as DFQATT and CDR2 as SNEGSKA (reference sequence).